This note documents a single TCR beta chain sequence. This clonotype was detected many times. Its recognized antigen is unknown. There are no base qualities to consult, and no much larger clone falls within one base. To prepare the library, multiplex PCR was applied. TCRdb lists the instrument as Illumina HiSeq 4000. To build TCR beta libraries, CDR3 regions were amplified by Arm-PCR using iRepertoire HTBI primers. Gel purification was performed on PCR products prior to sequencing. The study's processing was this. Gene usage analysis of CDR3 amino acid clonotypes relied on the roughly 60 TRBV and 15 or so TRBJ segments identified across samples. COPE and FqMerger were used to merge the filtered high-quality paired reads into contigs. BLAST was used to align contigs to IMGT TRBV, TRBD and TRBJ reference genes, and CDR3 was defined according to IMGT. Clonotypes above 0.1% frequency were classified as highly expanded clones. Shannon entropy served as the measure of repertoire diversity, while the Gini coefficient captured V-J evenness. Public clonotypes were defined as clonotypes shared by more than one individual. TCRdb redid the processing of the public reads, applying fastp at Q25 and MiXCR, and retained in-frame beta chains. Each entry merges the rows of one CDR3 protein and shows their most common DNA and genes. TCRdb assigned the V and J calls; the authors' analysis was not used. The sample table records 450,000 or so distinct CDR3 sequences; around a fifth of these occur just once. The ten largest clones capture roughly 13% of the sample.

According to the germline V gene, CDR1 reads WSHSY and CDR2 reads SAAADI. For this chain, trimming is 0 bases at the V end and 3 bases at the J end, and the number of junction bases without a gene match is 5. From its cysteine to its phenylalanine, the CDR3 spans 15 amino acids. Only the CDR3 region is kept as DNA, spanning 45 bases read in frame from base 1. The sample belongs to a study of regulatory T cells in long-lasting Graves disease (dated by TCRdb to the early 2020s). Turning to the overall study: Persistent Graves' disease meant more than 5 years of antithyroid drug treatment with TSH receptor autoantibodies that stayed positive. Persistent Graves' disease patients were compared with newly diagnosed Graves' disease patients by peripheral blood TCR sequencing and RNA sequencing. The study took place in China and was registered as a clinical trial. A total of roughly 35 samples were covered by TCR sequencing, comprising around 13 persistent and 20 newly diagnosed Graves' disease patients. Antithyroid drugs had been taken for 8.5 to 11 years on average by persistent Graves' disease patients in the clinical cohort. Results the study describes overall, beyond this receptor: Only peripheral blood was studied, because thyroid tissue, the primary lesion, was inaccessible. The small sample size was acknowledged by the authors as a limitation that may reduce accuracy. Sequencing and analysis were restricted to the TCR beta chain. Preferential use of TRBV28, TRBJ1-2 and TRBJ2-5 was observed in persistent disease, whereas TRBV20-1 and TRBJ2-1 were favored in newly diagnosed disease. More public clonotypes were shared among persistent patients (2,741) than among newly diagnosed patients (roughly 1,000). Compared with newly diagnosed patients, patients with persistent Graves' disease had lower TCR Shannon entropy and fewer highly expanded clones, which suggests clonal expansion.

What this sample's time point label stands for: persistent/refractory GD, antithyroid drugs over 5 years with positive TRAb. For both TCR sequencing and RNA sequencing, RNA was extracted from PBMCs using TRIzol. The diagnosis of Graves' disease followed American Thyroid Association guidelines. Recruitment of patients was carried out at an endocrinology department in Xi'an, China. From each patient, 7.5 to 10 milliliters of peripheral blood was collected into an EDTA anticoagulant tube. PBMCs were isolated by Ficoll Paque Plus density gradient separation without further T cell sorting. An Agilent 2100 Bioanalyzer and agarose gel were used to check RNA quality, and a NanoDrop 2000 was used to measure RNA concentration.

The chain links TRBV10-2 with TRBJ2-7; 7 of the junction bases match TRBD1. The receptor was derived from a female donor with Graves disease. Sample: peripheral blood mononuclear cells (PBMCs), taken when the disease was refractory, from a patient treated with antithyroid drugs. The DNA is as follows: TGCGCCAGCAGTGAGTCGAACAGGGGAATCTACGAGCAGTACTTC. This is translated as CASSESNRGIYEQYF.